This TCR beta chain originates from a study of cytomegalovirus exposure and HLA in healthy donors. The PCR ran on 60 Vbeta and 13 Jbeta primers. Assay used: immunoSEQ multiplex PCR; TCRdb lists only in-frame clones, some missing. Of about 130,000 clones in the sample, about 86% were seen once. This CDR3 contains 13 residues. Germline V gene lookup returns CDR1 SGHRS and CDR2 YFSETQ. The V end lost 1 base, the J end lost 5 bases, and 7 bases lay between the germline ends. The chain carries TRBV5-1 and TRBJ2-1, with no clear D. The sample was PBMCs. The sequence was obtained from a man younger than 35 in good health and CMV-seronegative. CDR3 protein: CASSLISNNEQFF. The DNA of the CDR3 is TGCGCCAGCAGCTTGATTAGTAACAATGAGCAGTTCTTC. The variable domain in full, with the rest retrieved from reference TRBV5-1 and TRBJ2-1, is KAGVTQTPRYLIKTRGQQVTLSCSPISGHRSVSWYQQTPGQGLQFLFEYFSETQRNKGNFPGRFSGRQFSNSRSEMNVSTLELGDSALYLCASSLISNNEQFFGPGTRLTVL.